This is a list of T cell receptor beta chains from one sample in a study of T cell responses to AZD1222 COVID-19 vaccine. Clones were read by immunoSEQ multiplex PCR, and TCRdb kept only the in-frame ones, dropping some. This repertoire shows hundreds of thousands of clones, 85% to 95% found once; its top ten account for less than 0.6%. Sample: peripheral blood, taken 28 days after the second AZD1222 dose. The receptors were sampled from an adult who received the AZD1222 COVID-19 vaccine. CDR3s include the opening cysteine and the closing phenylalanine or tryptophan. The order of the fields is V gene, J gene, clone size, D gene, CDR3 DNA, CDR3 protein. The D gene is left open where the match is weak. For some rows the clone size is stated as once, few or many, or as a class when expanded; others skip it.

TRBV27	TRBJ1-1	-	TRBD1	TGTGCCAGCAGTCCGTGGACAGGGGTGAACACTGAAGCTTTCTTT	CASSPWTGVNTEAFF
TRBV4-3	TRBJ2-7	few	TRBD2	TGCGCCAGCAGCCACCGAGCGGGAGGTTACTCCTACGAGCAGTACTTC	CASSHRAGGYSYEQYF
TRBV28	TRBJ1-5	-	TRBD1	TGTGCCAGCAGTTTAGGAGGGGGCTGGGGCAATCAGCCCCAGCATTTT	CASSLGGGWGNQPQHF
TRBV5-1	TRBJ2-1	-	TRBD2	TGCGCCAGCAGGCCGGGACTAGACTACAATGAGCAGTTCTTC	CASRPGLDYNEQFF
TRBV19	TRBJ2-3	-	TRBD1	TGTGCCAGTAGTATAGAGGGGACAGGGAGCACAGATACGCAGTATTTT	CASSIEGTGSTDTQYF
TRBV10-2	TRBJ1-5	-	-	TGCGCCAGCAGTCTTCAGGGGCATCAGCCCCAGCATTTT	CASSLQGHQPQHF
TRBV5-4	TRBJ1-2	-	TRBD1	TGTGCCAGCAGCTGGGACAGAAATAACTATGGCTACACCTTC	CASSWDRNNYGYTF
TRBV6-5	TRBJ1-2	-	-	TGTGCCAGCAGTTACTCGAGGGGGGGTGGCTACACCTTC	CASSYSRGGGYTF
TRBV2	TRBJ2-7	-	TRBD2	TGTGCCAGCGCTAGCGGGGGGCATTTCTACGAGCAGTACTTC	CASASGGHFYEQYF
TRBV4-2	TRBJ1-5	-	-	TGTGCCAGCAGCCAAGATGGGGTGGGTCAGCCCCAGCATTTT	CASSQDGVGQPQHF
TRBV10-3	TRBJ1-2	-	-	TGTGCCATCAGTGAACCCGGGACGGATGGCTACACCTTC	CAISEPGTDGYTF
TRBV5-1	TRBJ1-1	-	-	TGCGCCAGCAGCGGCGGGGCAGGAACTGAAGCTTTCTTT	CASSGGAGTEAFF
TRBV6-1	TRBJ2-7	-	-	TGTGCCAGCAGTGATACAGGACTCGGGTACGAGCAGTACTTC	CASSDTGLGYEQYF
TRBV5-1	TRBJ2-1	-	TRBD2	TGCGCCAGCAGCGGTTTAGCGGGAGAGGTTAAAAATGAGCAGTTCTTC	CASSGLAGEVKNEQFF
TRBV6-5	TRBJ2-1	-	-	TGTGCCAGCAGTTACTCGCGGTTACGTGAGCAGTTCTTC	CASSYSRLREQFF
TRBV28	TRBJ1-1	-	-	TGTGCCAGCAGTCCCGGCCCGGGTCCGAAAGCTTTCTTT	CASSPGPGPKAFF
TRBV24-1	TRBJ2-7	-	-	TGTGCCACCAGCGGCCGGACCCACTACGAGCAGTACTTC	CATSGRTHYEQYF
TRBV28	TRBJ2-1	-	-	TGTGCCAGCAGTTCCGGGACCGAAGGCAATGAGCAGTTCTTC	CASSSGTEGNEQFF
TRBV11-3	TRBJ2-7	once	TRBD1	TGTGCCAGCAGCTTAAGAAGGGACAGCGAGCAGTACTTC	CASSLRRDSEQYF
TRBV6-2/TRBV6-3	TRBJ2-3	-	TRBD2	TGTGCCAGCAGCCCTGAAGGTAGCGGGAGGGCCGGGCCGCAGTATTTT	CASSPEGSGRAGPQYF
TRBV28	TRBJ2-5	-	TRBD1	TGTGCCAGCAGTAGCCGGGACAGGTTCCTGGAGACCCAGTACTTC	CASSSRDRFLETQYF
TRBV19	TRBJ1-4	-	-	TGTGCCAGTAGTTCACCGGGCCTTAAAACTATTAATGAAAAACTGTTTTTT	CASSSPGLKTINEKLFF
TRBV2	TRBJ2-7	-	-	TGTGCCAGCAAGGTCTCCTACGAGCAGTACTTC	CASKVSYEQYF
TRBV5-1	TRBJ2-7	-	-	TGCGCCAGCAGCCCACGGGACTTGGGTTACGAGCAGTACTTC	CASSPRDLGYEQYF
TRBV5-1	TRBJ1-4	-	-	TGCGCCAGCAGCGTACAGGGTCCAACTAATGAAAAACTGTTTTTT	CASSVQGPTNEKLFF
TRBV3-1/TRBV3-2	TRBJ2-6	-	-	TGTGCCAGCAGCGCCACGGGGGGCGAAGTAATGACTGGGGCCAACGTCCTGACTTTC	CASSATGGEVMTGANVLTF
TRBV24-1	TRBJ2-3	-	TRBD1	TGTGCCACCACGACAGGGGGCACAGATACGCAGTATTTT	CATTTGGTDTQYF
TRBV7-3	TRBJ2-3	-	TRBD2	TGTGCCAGCAGCTTTCATTTTGGGTCTAGGGAGGGAGCTGGCACAGATACGCAGTATTTT	CASSFHFGSREGAGTDTQYF
TRBV27	TRBJ2-7	-	TRBD2	TGTGCCAGCAGTTTTCTACTAGCGGGAGCCAACGAGCAGTACTTC	CASSFLLAGANEQYF
TRBV6-5	TRBJ2-7	-	TRBD2	TGTGCCAGCGGGAAAAGGGAGGGGTACGAGCAGTACTTC	CASGKREGYEQYF
TRBV7-2	TRBJ2-3	-	-	TGTGCCAGCAGCGGACAGTCACATACGCAGTATTTT	CASSGQSHTQYF
TRBV7-2	TRBJ2-7	-	TRBD2	TGTGCCAGCAGTCCCTCTAGCGGGACGACCTACGAGCAGTACTTC	CASSPSSGTTYEQYF
TRBV4-3	TRBJ2-7	-	-	TGCGCCCCCGGGGCAGGGTGCTACGAGCAGTACTTC	CAPGAGCYEQYF
TRBV29-1	TRBJ1-2	-	-	TGCAGCGTTCAAGGGACGGATCTCTATGGCTACACCTTC	CSVQGTDLYGYTF
TRBV7-2	TRBJ2-7	-	TRBD2	TGTGCCAGCAGCCTGGGGGGGGGAGTTAAGTACGAGCAGTACTTC	CASSLGGGVKYEQYF
TRBV4-1	TRBJ1-5	few	-	TGCGCCAGCAGCCAAGCAGGTGGGGGCGCGGGTCAGCCCCAGCATTTT	CASSQAGGGAGQPQHF
TRBV10-3	TRBJ2-7	-	-	TGTGCCATCAGTGAGCAGCCGGCCCAACAGTACTTC	CAISEQPAQQYF
TRBV28	TRBJ2-3	-	-	TGTGCCAGCAGTCCGGTGGGGGAGGGGGACTCCACAGATACGCAGTATTTT	CASSPVGEGDSTDTQYF
TRBV21-1	TRBJ1-1	-	-	TGTGCCAGCAGCAAAGAGGGAAACAGGGGCTGCACTGAAGCTTTCTTT	CASSKEGNRGCTEAFF
TRBV15	TRBJ1-2	-	TRBD1	TGTGCCACCAGCAGAGAGGAGGGGGCGAGTGGCTACACCTTC	CATSREEGASGYTF
TRBV5-1	TRBJ2-1	-	TRBD2	TGCGCCAGCAGCTTCGGGGCGGGGGACTACAATGAGCAGTTCTTC	CASSFGAGDYNEQFF
TRBV10-3	TRBJ1-1	-	-	TGTGCCATCAGTCCGGCAGCCGCGGGCACTGAAGCTTTCTTT	CAISPAAAGTEAFF
TRBV30	TRBJ1-2	-	-	TGTGCCTGGACGGGACAAAACTATGGCTACACCTTC	CAWTGQNYGYTF
TRBV7-3	TRBJ1-2	-	-	TGTGCCAGCAGCTTACCGGGACACCTCACGACGGGCTACACCTTC	CASSLPGHLTTGYTF
TRBV3-1/TRBV3-2	TRBJ1-1	-	-	TGTGCCAGCAGCCAAGACCTAATAACAGGCACTGAAGCTTTCTTT	CASSQDLITGTEAFF
TRBV18	TRBJ2-2	-	TRBD2	TGTGCCAGCTCACCACCGGGACTAGCCTCCGGGGAGCTGTTTTTT	CASSPPGLASGELFF
TRBV28	TRBJ2-7	-	-	TGTGCCACCTGGACGGGCTACGAGCAGTACTTC	CATWTGYEQYF
TRBV28	TRBJ1-6	-	-	TGTGCCAGCAGAGGGGTCGGGACTCCAGGAGATTCACCCCTCCACTTT	CASRGVGTPGDSPLHF
TRBV11-2	TRBJ2-1	-	-	TGTGCCAGCAGCTGGGAGTTTAGGGGGTGGAACAATGAGCAGTTCTTC	CASSWEFRGWNNEQFF
TRBV27	TRBJ1-2	-	-	TGTGCCAGCAGTTTATTGGCCAGGCCAAACTATGGCTACACCTTC	CASSLLARPNYGYTF
TRBV20-1	TRBJ2-5	-	-	TGCAGTGCTAGTTCACGGGAGAAAGAGGAGACCCAGTACTTC	CSASSREKEETQYF
TRBV12-3/TRBV12-4	TRBJ1-1	-	TRBD1	TGTGCCAGCAATAGGGACAGGAACACTGAAGCTTTCTTT	CASNRDRNTEAFF